This T cell receptor beta chain was recorded in a study of early T cells in non-severe SARS-CoV-2 infection. Overall study context: The authors sequenced bulk RNA from unsorted whole blood, leaving chains unpaired.

This clonotype turned up a few times. Its matching antigen is unknown. The study's findings and limits: Database matching using VDJdb favored anti-spike CD8 responses, with private and CD4 specificities left missing.

The library protocol tagged individual cDNA molecules with unique molecular identifiers. TCRdb fed the 5' RACE reads into MiXCR, producing one record per CDR3 protein. The table includes around 99,000 distinct CDR3 sequences, around 10% detected once. The sample consisted of whole blood. The sequence came from an adult who was a healthcare worker with PCR-confirmed SARS-CoV-2 infection or an uninfected control (not recorded which).

The CDR3 loop is CASRSLGLTTDTQYF. CDR3 nucleotide sequence: TGTGCCAGCAGATCCCTTGGGTTGACCACAGATACGCAGTATTTT. J is TRBJ2-3 and V is TRBV28; D unresolved. Germline loops: CDR1 MDHEN, CDR2 SYDVKM. The germline V and J ends were trimmed by 6 bases and 2 bases, with 15 bases remaining between them. CDR3 size: 15 residues.